This section outlines one T cell receptor (beta chain) sequence together with its context. This specimen belongs to a study of blood T cell repertoires in COVID-19. For the study at large: Samples taken during acute and convalescent COVID-19 were collected in the United States, Italy and Spain.

V shed 4 bases and J 6 bases; nucleotides not matched to a gene: 10. Per the germline V gene, CDR1 is SGHRS and CDR2 is YFSETQ. The CDR3 contains 16 residues. Symptom resolution, clearance, or two negative PCRs marked donors in Cohort 3 as recovered. Under the authors' procedure: Nucleated cell counts were estimated from reference gene primer amplification. Generated by immunoSEQ multiplex PCR, the TCRdb table keeps only in-frame clones and is missing some. V, J and clone size derive from that table, while D and trimming were established from the DNA sequence. Of fewer than 300,000 clones listed, approximately 92% are singletons.

Sequencing was done on a sample of PBMCs or T cells enriched from blood (not recorded which). This TCR derives from a woman younger than 45 who had recovered from COVID-19. V and J are TRBV5-1 and TRBJ2-2; TRBD1 matches at 9 bases. CDR3 sequence (DNA): TGCGCCAGCAGCGCAATACAGGGGGCGCTTTCCGGGGAGCTGTTTTTT. It translates to CASSAIQGALSGELFF.